This section outlines one TCR beta chain sequence together with its context. Its antigen remains unknown. TCRdb re-derived calls from the reads in MiXCR, one entry per CDR3 protein. The sample holds 500,000 to 600,000 distinct CDR3 sequences, more than 15% seen once. The sample comes from a study of T cell repertoires in cytomegalovirus infection. About the research overall: Both a matching HLA type and CMV infection were indicated by public TCR beta signatures.

The study's findings and limits: Across the ex vivo response, the dominant clonotypes were HLA-C-restricted CMV-specific TCR beta clonotypes.

V lost 8 bases and J lost 4, with 14 bases in between. CDR1 is MNHNY, CDR2 SVGAGI, per germline (reference sequence). The CDR3 is 13 amino acids. V usage is TRBV6-6 and J usage is TRBJ2-5, with D perhaps TRBD2 (6 bases). The source of this sequence is a human donor in good health (CMV status not recorded). Some clones in this sample may be carry-over from other donors' samples. The sample taken for sequencing was CD8+ T cells from PBMCs. As DNA, the CDR3 is TGTGCCAGCGAGACGGGAGTCAGAGAGACCCAGTACTTC. Its protein product is CASETGVRETQYF.